This passage covers 24 T cell receptor beta chains from one sample sequenced in a study of a mutant IDH1 vaccine in newly diagnosed glioma. The sample's time point: week 47, end of study. Doses comprised 300 ug of mutant IDH1 20-mer peptide each, plus topical imiquimod. The repertoire was sequenced with immunoSEQ multiplex PCR; TCRdb's copy has only in-frame clones and lacks some. The sample lists 40,000 to 45,000 clones; 82% were seen once. Antigen specificity for these receptors is unknown. The sample here was PBMCs, taken from a glioma patient whose treatment included an IDH1 peptide vaccine. These receptors came from a man aged 18 to 29 with glioma. Some clones in this sample may be carry-over from other donors' samples.

The V gene is TRBV2, the J gene TRBJ1-1, with TRBD1 as a possible D gene (5 bases). There are 12 residues in the CDR3. The V gene's germline CDR1 is SNHLY and CDR2 FYNNEI. The V end was cut by 7 bases, the J end by 5 bases, with 11 bases between. CDR3 coding DNA: TGTGCCAGCACCGGGGGTTCGACTGAAGCTTTCTTT. This encodes CASTGGSTEAFF. Full variable domain (remainder filled in from reference TRBV2 and TRBJ1-1): EPEVTQTPSHQVTQMGQEVILRCVPISNHLYFYWYRQILGQKVEFLVSFYNNEISEKSEIFDDQFSVERPDGSNFTLKIRSTKLEDSAMYFCASTGGSTEAFFGQGTRLTVV.

This clone was seen only once. The V and J genes are TRBV4-3 and TRBJ1-1; D is uncertain. The CDR3 is 14 residues long. Germline CDR1 LGHNA, CDR2 YSLEER. Deletions cut 3 bases from V and 5 bases from J, with 13 bases between. The CDR3, as DNA: TGCGCCAGCAGCCACGGACTCGGTCGGACTGAAGCTTTCTTT. Its protein is CASSHGLGRTEAFF.

The CDR3 region has the DNA TGTGCCACCAGCAGGGACCAGCAAGAGACCCAGTACTTC. Its translation: CATSRDQQETQYF. V is TRBV15 and J is TRBJ2-5; D gene unclear. This CDR3 is built from 13 residues. Trimming removed 3 bases at V and 2 bases at J, with 7 bases between. Germline V gene sequence: CDR1 LNHNV, CDR2 YYDKDF (reference sequence).

The genes are TRBV30 and TRBJ1-6; 8 positions agree with TRBD1. The CDR3 extends over 14 amino acids. CDR1 and CDR2 from the germline V gene are GTSNPN and SVGIG (reference sequence). V was pared by 3 bases and J by 14 bases, with 12 bases of the junction left unmatched. The CDR3: CAWSDLDRGSTLHF. CDR3 sequence (DNA): TGTGCCTGGAGCGACCTAGACAGGGGTAGCACCCTCCACTTT. The variable domain in full, with the rest retrieved from reference TRBV30 and TRBJ1-6, is SQTIHQWPATLVQPVGSPLSLECTVEGTSNPNLYWYRQAAGRGLQLLFYSVGIGQISSEVPQNLSASRPQDRQFILSSKKLLLSDSGFYLCAWSDLDRGSTLHFGNGTRLTVT.

The CDR3 is CASSPTDPLFDHGYTF. DNA of the CDR3: TGCGCCAGCAGCCCTACGGATCCCCTTTTCGACCATGGCTACACCTTC. J is TRBJ1-2 and V is TRBV5-1; D is uncertain. V lost 4 bases and J lost 6, with 22 bases in between. Germline CDR1 reads SGHRS; CDR2 reads YFSETQ. The CDR3 consists of 16 residues.

In this sample, this clone turned up once. The chain recombines TRBV29-1 with TRBJ1-1, with a possible D match to TRBD1 (5 bases). This CDR3 has 16 residues. The germline gives CDR1 SQVTM, CDR2 ANQGSEA. The germline V and J ends were trimmed by 6 bases and 7 bases, with 27 bases remaining between them. This chain's CDR3 is CSVTQDPGPPRGEAFF. The CDR3 DNA sequence: TGCAGCGTAACTCAGGACCCGGGACCTCCTCGGGGTGAAGCTTTCTTT.

This clone was found a few times. This chain connects TRBV10-1 to TRBJ2-7, with D unresolved. Trimming stripped 5 bases from V and 2 bases from J, with 10 bases between. Germline lookup yields CDR1 WNHNN and CDR2 SYGVQD (reference sequence). This CDR3 spans 13 amino acids. The CDR3 spells CASSFRSAYEQYF. Written as DNA, the CDR3 is TGCGCCAGCAGTTTTCGGTCGGCCTACGAGCAGTACTTC.

This chain joins TRBV6-1 and TRBJ2-7; D might be TRBD2 (6 bases). V shed 11 bases and J shed 5 bases, with 19 bases lying between them. The germline gives CDR1 MNHNS, CDR2 SASEGT. The CDR3 sequence is 13 residues long. The chain's CDR3 is CAVAKRENNEQYF. The CDR3 DNA sequence: TGTGCCGTCGCTAAACGGGAGAATAACGAGCAGTACTTC.

By share, this clone counts as medium-sized. Within the sample, other DNA sequences also encode this same CDR3. The V and J genes are TRBV13 and TRBJ2-7, with 7 bases that match TRBD2. From germline, CDR1 is PRHDT and CDR2 FYEKMQ (reference sequence). This CDR3 has 15 residues. The V segment lost 0 bases and the J segment 0 bases; nucleotides outside the gene matches: 2. CDR3 protein: CASSLGGEGSYEQYV. CDR3 coding DNA: TGTGCCAGCAGCTTAGGCGGGGAGGGCTCCTACGAGCAGTACGTC.

This sequence joins TRBV29-1 and TRBJ2-6; D unclear. With 3 bases removed from V and 1 base from J, the gap between germline ends came to 1 base. This CDR3 is built from 12 residues. Germline CDR1 SQVTM, CDR2 ANQGSEA. For the CDR3, the DNA is TGCAGCGTTGAGTCTGGGGCCAACGTCCTGACTTTC. This translates into CSVESGANVLTF.

The rearrangement links TRBV5-4 to TRBJ2-7; unclear D gene. CDR3 length: 14 residues. Germline lookup yields CDR1 SGHNT and CDR2 YYREEE (reference sequence). V was clipped by 4 bases and J by 1 base, with 12 bases between them. This CDR3 reads CASSKPDKSYEQYF. CDR3 DNA sequence: TGTGCCAGCAGCAAACCAGACAAATCCTACGAGCAGTACTTC. Together with reference TRBV5-4 and TRBJ2-7, the CDR3 gives the full variable domain: ETGVTQSPTHLIKTRGQQVTLRCSSQSGHNTVSWYQQALGQGPQFIFQYYREEENGRGNFPPRFSGLQFPNYSSELNVNALELDDSALYLCASSKPDKSYEQYFGPGTRLTVT.

The rearrangement links TRBV6-1 to TRBJ1-2, with D uncertain. Germline-derived CDR1 and CDR2 are MNHNS and SASEGT. The CDR3 covers 13 residues. V gave up 3 bases and J gave up 3 bases, with 8 bases separating them. This CDR3 is CASSDLPHYGYTF. DNA for the CDR3: TGTGCCAGCAGTGACCTGCCCCACTATGGCTACACCTTC.

The sample holds a few counts of this clone. The chain couples TRBV7-9 to TRBJ2-2; TRBD2 aligns across 10 bases. CDR1 is SEHNR and CDR2 is FQNEAQ in the germline V gene (reference sequence). CDR3 length equals 16 residues. The V gene end was trimmed by 4 bases and the J gene end by 4 bases; junction bases not matched to a gene: 6. CDR3 sequence: CASSWSGGAGTGELFF. CDR3 nucleotides: TGTGCCAGCAGCTGGAGCGGGGGGGCAGGCACCGGGGAGCTGTTTTTT.

The rearrangement joins TRBV7-9 to TRBJ1-2; D call uncertain. The germline gives CDR1 SEHNR, CDR2 FQNEAQ (reference sequence). This CDR3 has 14 amino acids. V was pared by 5 bases and J by 2 bases, with 12 bases between. The CDR3 DNA follows: TGTGCCAGCAGCCCTCTCGGGCGAAACTATGGCTACACCTTC. Translation gives CASSPLGRNYGYTF.

For the CDR3, the DNA is TGTGCCAGCAGCCCACTGGACGGATATGAAATCTACACCTTC. It specifies CASSPLDGYEIYTF. This sequence joins TRBV7-9 and TRBJ1-2; D unresolved. The CDR3 loop spans 14 amino acids. CDR1 is SEHNR and CDR2 is FQNEAQ in the germline V gene (reference sequence). V lost 5 bases, J lost 10 bases, and 20 bases lay in between.

This clone was seen a few times. The rearrangement links TRBV30 to TRBJ2-3, with D unclear. CDR1 is GTSNPN, CDR2 SVGIG, per germline (reference sequence). Trimming pared 2 bases from V and 4 bases from J, leaving 10 bases between. The CDR3 has 13 amino acids. CDR3 residues: CAWSRYSADTQYF. CDR3 in DNA: TGTGCCTGGAGTAGATACAGTGCAGATACGCAGTATTTT.

In this sample, this clone turned up many times. The chain joins TRBV5-4 to TRBJ1-6, with D hard to call. The CDR3 is made up of 18 amino acids. Germline CDR1 and CDR2: SGHNT and YYREEE (reference sequence). Trimming pared 0 bases from V and 4 bases from J, leaving 17 bases between. For the CDR3, the DNA is TGTGCCAGCAGCTTGGCCGGTCGTGGGGATCGGTATAATTCACCCCTCCACTTT. Translating it yields CASSLAGRGDRYNSPLHF. The whole variable domain, remainder taken from reference TRBV5-4 and TRBJ1-6, is ETGVTQSPTHLIKTRGQQVTLRCSSQSGHNTVSWYQQALGQGPQFIFQYYREEENGRGNFPPRFSGLQFPNYSSELNVNALELDDSALYLCASSLAGRGDRYNSPLHFGNGTRLTVT.

The chain carries TRBV10-3 and TRBJ2-7; D call uncertain. Trimming shortened V by 4 bases and J by 6 bases, and 13 bases separated the two germline ends. Germline CDR1 reads ENHRY; CDR2 reads SYGVKD. This CDR3 is built from 13 residues. The CDR3 DNA follows: TGTGCCATCAGTGGTAATCCTCCAGGCGAGCAGTACTTC. It translates to CAISGNPPGEQYF.

The chain carries TRBV5-4 and TRBJ1-3, with D possibly TRBD1 on 5 matching bases. Germline V gene lookup returns CDR1 SGHNT and CDR2 YYREEE (reference sequence). The CDR3 sequence is 17 residues long. Trimming cost V 5 bases and J 4 bases, with 22 bases left between them. CDR3 sequence reads: CASSYSIGGFSGNTIYF. The CDR3 DNA is TGTGCCAGCAGTTACTCCATTGGGGGGTTCTCGGGAAACACCATATATTTT.

CDR3 DNA: TGTGCCAGCTGGTCAGATTTTCAGCCCCAGCATTTT. Translating it yields CASWSDFQPQHF. The V gene is TRBV6-5, the J gene TRBJ1-5; D uncertain. Germline lookup yields CDR1 MNHEY and CDR2 SVGAGI. This CDR3 comprises 12 residues. Trimming cost V 8 bases and J 6 bases, with 11 bases left between them.

The sample holds a few counts of this clone. The chain joins TRBV2 to TRBJ1-5; D call uncertain. Germline V gene sequence: CDR1 SNHLY, CDR2 FYNNEI. Trimming cost V 7 bases and J 7 bases, with 17 bases left between them. The CDR3 consists of 14 residues. The CDR3 DNA reads TGTGCCAGCAACCCCTTAAAAGGGAGCCAGCCCCAGCATTTT. Its protein product is CASNPLKGSQPQHF. The full variable domain, rest sourced from reference TRBV2 and TRBJ1-5, is EPEVTQTPSHQVTQMGQEVILRCVPISNHLYFYWYRQILGQKVEFLVSFYNNEISEKSEIFDDQFSVERPDGSNFTLKIRSTKLEDSAMYFCASNPLKGSQPQHFGDGTRLSIL.

Only a few counts were recorded for this clone. J is TRBJ1-1 and V is TRBV30, with D tentatively TRBD1 (6 bases). This CDR3 is built from 12 residues. With 0 bases removed from V and 7 bases from J, the gap between germline ends came to 9 bases. Germline V gene lookup returns CDR1 GTSNPN and CDR2 SVGIG (reference sequence). CDR3 DNA sequence: TGTGCCTGGAGTGTAGGGGGGATTGAAGCTTTCTTT. This codes for CAWSVGGIEAFF.

This chain uses TRBV6-5 with TRBJ2-3; D tentatively fits TRBD1 or TRBD2 (7 bases each). Germline V gene lookup returns CDR1 MNHEY and CDR2 SVGAGI. Trimming shortened V by 6 bases and J by 4 bases, and 11 bases separated the two germline ends. The CDR3 is 13 residues long. As DNA, the CDR3 is TGTGCCAGCAGGACAGGGAGGGCAGATACGCAGTATTTT. Translation gives CASRTGRADTQYF.

This chain connects TRBV5-6 to TRBJ2-3; D perhaps matches TRBD2 (5 bases). Germline V gene data show CDR1 as SGHDT and CDR2 as YYEEEE. Trimming left V 3 bases short and J 0 bases short, with 11 bases between. The CDR3 has 15 amino acids. The chain's CDR3 is CASSYAGASTDTQYF. The CDR3 DNA reads as TGTGCCAGCAGCTATGCGGGTGCTAGCACAGATACGCAGTATTTT.